The entry that follows covers one T cell receptor (beta chain) sequence. Profiled with immunoSEQ multiplex PCR; TCRdb holds only in-frame clones, not every one. The data show around 230,000 clones, with roughly 85% seen just once and around 3.5% held by the top ten. The data derive from a study of blood T cell repertoires in COVID-19. Overall study context: The origin of the acute and convalescent COVID-19 samples was the United States, Italy and Spain.

CDR3 length: 9 amino acids. CDR1 and CDR2 from the germline V gene are SGHTA and FQGNSA. V dropped 10 bases and J dropped 6 bases, with 5 bases sitting between them. This receptor was taken from a woman aged 40-49 years with acute COVID-19. The J gene is TRBJ2-3, the V gene TRBV7-2; D is unclear. The source material was PBMCs or T cells enriched from blood (not recorded which). The CDR3 DNA sequence: TGTGCCACCATGGATACGCAGTATTTT. Its translation is CATMDTQYF.